Each of the 28 T cell receptor beta chains below was sequenced from the same sample in a study of cytomegalovirus exposure and HLA in healthy donors. The study ran its PCR with 60 Vbeta and 13 Jbeta primers. The table came from immunoSEQ multiplex PCR; TCRdb's copy has only in-frame clones and leaves some out. The table has 110,000 or so clones, about 77% seen once. The sample consisted of PBMCs. These receptor sequences come from a woman in her 30s in good health and CMV-seropositive.

This rearrangement joins TRBV6-5 to TRBJ2-2, with 7 bases aligning to TRBD1. The CDR3 has 15 residues. Germline V lookup: CDR1 MNHEY, CDR2 SVGAGI. With V trimmed by 2 bases and J by 5 bases, 5 bases remained unmatched. CDR3 DNA: TGTGCCAGCAGTTACGCGACAGGGCGAACCGGGGAGCTGTTTTTT. This encodes CASSYATGRTGELFF.

The rearrangement joins TRBV10-3 to TRBJ2-7; 10 positions match TRBD1. There are 14 residues in the CDR3. The trim removed 6 bases at V and 3 bases at J, leaving 5 bases unmatched. The germline V gene has CDR1 ENHRY and CDR2 SYGVKD. The CDR3 nucleotides read TGTGCCATCAGACGGGACAGGGGTATCTACGAGCAGTACTTC. Protein product: CAIRRDRGIYEQYF.

The CDR3 loop is CSVGTSSTDTQYF. The CDR3 bases are TGCAGCGTCGGGACTTCTAGCACAGATACGCAGTATTTT. The chain has TRBV29-1 and TRBJ2-3; a weak D match, TRBD2 (6 bases). This CDR3 is built from 13 residues. The germline V gene encodes CDR1 SQVTM and CDR2 ANQGSEA. Trimming pared 6 bases from V and 0 bases from J, leaving 10 bases between.

The chain joins TRBV2 to TRBJ2-1, with D tentatively TRBD2 (7 bases). Germline V gene data show CDR1 as SNHLY and CDR2 as FYNNEI. This CDR3 has 11 amino acids. V was cut by 8 bases and J by 13 bases, with 15 bases left in between. Here the CDR3 reads CASEGGARQFF. In DNA form, the CDR3 reads TGTGCCAGCGAGGGGGGGGCGCGTCAGTTCTTC.

V is TRBV5-4 and J is TRBJ2-7; the D gene is possibly TRBD1 (5 bases). Trimming cost V 2 bases and J 2 bases, with 11 bases left between them. The CDR3 length is 14 residues. From germline, CDR1 is SGHNT and CDR2 YYREEE (reference sequence). The DNA for the CDR3 is TGTGCCAGCAGCTTCTCCACGGACACCTACGAGCAGTACTTC. Its protein product is CASSFSTDTYEQYF.

The chain employs TRBV15 and TRBJ2-5, with 8 bases identical to TRBD2. The closer fit of TRBJ2-7 to the DNA end suggests the J call may be wrong. Germline V CDR1 and CDR2: LNHNV, YYDKDF (reference sequence). The length of the CDR3 is 17 residues. CDR3 sequence (DNA): TGTGCCACCAGCACGACGGTGGTCGGGACTAGCTCCTACGAGCAGTACTTC. Amino acids: CATSTTVVGTSSYEQYF.

This clone appeared a few times. This CDR3 reads CASSLSPRANYGYTF. The CDR3 nucleotides read TGTGCCAGCAGCTTGAGTCCCAGGGCAAACTATGGCTACACCTTC. The chain uses TRBV5-6 and TRBJ1-2; TRBD1 is a possible D gene (5 bases). The CDR3 has 15 residues. Germline CDR1 and CDR2: SGHDT and YYEEEE. The V end lost 1 base, the J end lost 2 bases, and 12 bases lay between the germline ends.

This clone was counted a few times. The chain recombines TRBV6-1 with TRBJ1-4; D is possibly TRBD1 (5 bases). Trimming left V 7 bases short and J 4 bases short, with 13 bases between. The CDR3 is 14 residues long. Germline values: CDR1 MNHNS, CDR2 SASEGT. CDR3 sequence: CASKDTQSNEKLFF. The DNA for the CDR3 is TGTGCCAGCAAGGACACGCAGAGTAATGAAAAACTGTTTTTT.

J is TRBJ1-1 and V is TRBV4-1; no definite D call. Trimming removed 5 bases from V and 1 base from J, with 8 bases in between. The germline CDR1 and CDR2 sequences are MGHRA and YSYEKL. This CDR3 has 13 amino acids. The CDR3 region is CASSSTENTEAFF. The CDR3 region has the DNA TGCGCCAGCAGCTCAACAGAGAACACTGAAGCTTTCTTT.

This chain uses TRBV19 with TRBJ1-1; tentatively, D is TRBD1 (5 bases). Per germline, CDR1 LNHDA and CDR2 SQIVND (reference sequence). This CDR3 comprises 12 residues. V was trimmed by 9 bases and J by 3 bases, leaving 11 bases between them. CDR3 nucleotide sequence: TGTGCCAGCGGACAATCCTACACTGAAGCTTTCTTT. Protein sequence: CASGQSYTEAFF.

The chain uses TRBV11-3 and TRBJ1-1, with D possibly TRBD1 on 6 matching bases. V dropped 5 bases and J dropped 4 bases, with 11 bases sitting between them. Germline V gene data show CDR1 as SGHNT and CDR2 as YENEEA. This CDR3 contains 13 residues. The CDR3 loop reads CASSPTGITEAFF. CDR3 bases: TGTGCCAGCAGCCCTACAGGGATCACTGAAGCTTTCTTT.

This chain joins TRBV2 and TRBJ2-3; 13 positions agree with TRBD2. Trimming cost V 5 bases and J 2 bases; bases outside gene matches: 4. Germline-derived CDR1 and CDR2 are SNHLY and FYNNEI. CDR3 length: 16 residues. For the CDR3, the DNA is TGTGCCAGCAGTCCCGGGACTAGCGGGAACACAGATACGCAGTATTTT. It specifies CASSPGTSGNTDTQYF.

The V and J genes are TRBV5-4 and TRBJ1-6; 7 nucleotides match TRBD1. The junction had 8 bases not matched to a gene; V was cut back by 4 bases and J by 7 bases. This CDR3 is 15 amino acids long. The germline CDR1 and CDR2 sequences are SGHNT and YYREEE (reference sequence). The CDR3 is CASSSNRGENSPLHF. For the CDR3, the DNA is TGTGCCAGCAGCAGCAACAGGGGTGAGAATTCACCCCTCCACTTT.

The chain links TRBV5-4 to TRBJ2-7; 7 positions agree with TRBD1. The CDR3 contains 13 residues. Trimming at V came to 4 bases and at J to 1 base, leaving 2 bases not matched to a gene. Germline V gives CDR1 SGHNT, CDR2 YYREEE (reference sequence). The CDR3 is CASSQDRSYEQYF. CDR3 nucleotide sequence: TGTGCCAGCAGCCAGGACAGGTCCTACGAGCAGTACTTC.

The rearrangement uses TRBV13 and TRBJ1-3; tentative D call: TRBD1 (5 bases). The CDR3 length is 14 residues. CDR1 is PRHDT, CDR2 FYEKMQ, per germline (reference sequence). V shed 5 bases and J shed 0 bases, with 8 bases lying between them. The CDR3 protein is CASSADNSGNTIYF. The CDR3 nucleotides read TGTGCCAGCAGCGCGGACAACTCTGGAAACACCATATATTTT.

The chain carries TRBV4-1 and TRBJ1-4; TRBD1 might be the D (5 bases). This CDR3 region has 14 residues. V was shortened by 2 bases and J by 3 bases, with 7 bases between the two germline ends. The germline V gene encodes CDR1 MGHRA and CDR2 YSYEKL. DNA of the CDR3: TGCGCCAGCAGCCAAAGGGGCCCTAATGAAAAACTGTTTTTT. This gives the protein CASSQRGPNEKLFF.

The gene calls are TRBV2 and TRBJ1-1; 9 nucleotides line up with TRBD1. Germline lookup yields CDR1 SNHLY and CDR2 FYNNEI. The CDR3 sequence is 12 residues long. V was clipped by 11 bases and J by 7 bases; unmatched bases: 8. CDR3 DNA: TGTGCCGCTTCCGGGACAGGGATTGAAGCTTTCTTT. Translating gives CAASGTGIEAFF. The complete variable domain, with remaining parts taken from reference TRBV2 and TRBJ1-1, reads EPEVTQTPSHQVTQMGQEVILRCVPISNHLYFYWYRQILGQKVEFLVSFYNNEISEKSEIFDDQFSVERPDGSNFTLKIRSTKLEDSAMYFCAASGTGIEAFFGQGTRLTVV.

Only one count was recorded for this clone. V usage is TRBV6-5 and J usage is TRBJ1-3; D is unresolved. Germline lookup yields CDR1 MNHEY and CDR2 SVGAGI. This CDR3 region has 14 residues. V gave up 4 bases and J gave up 3 bases, with 10 bases separating them. CDR3 in DNA: TGTGCCAGCAGTTGGTCAGAATTTGGAAACACCATATATTTT. Protein: CASSWSEFGNTIYF.

The chain uses TRBV30 and TRBJ1-3; the D gene is possibly TRBD1 (6 bases). The CDR3 is 13 residues long. The V end was cut by 5 bases, the J end by 0 bases, with 8 bases between. Germline V gene sequence: CDR1 GTSNPN, CDR2 SVGIG (reference sequence). DNA of the CDR3: TGTGCCTGGCAGGGGCTCTCTGGAAACACCATATATTTT. Translated: CAWQGLSGNTIYF.

This chain connects TRBV30 to TRBJ1-5, with D hard to call. The germline V gene has CDR1 GTSNPN and CDR2 SVGIG (reference sequence). The CDR3 extends over 13 amino acids. Trimming shortened V by 1 base and J by 9 bases, and 13 bases separated the two germline ends. The CDR3 spells CAWSGSTERPQHF. The DNA of the CDR3 is TGTGCCTGGAGTGGCTCCACAGAACGGCCCCAGCATTTT.

The rearrangement joins TRBV7-9 to TRBJ2-1; 16 bases match TRBD2. The length of the CDR3 is 18 residues. Per germline, CDR1 SEHNR and CDR2 FQNEAQ (reference sequence). Unmatched junction bases numbered 12, after V lost 7 bases and J lost 6 bases. This CDR3 reads CASTPPGLAGGQVNEQFF. CDR3 bases: TGTGCCAGCACTCCCCCGGGACTAGCGGGGGGGCAAGTCAATGAGCAGTTCTTC.

The chain combines TRBV28 with TRBJ1-3; D is possibly TRBD1 (5 bases). CDR3 length: 13 amino acids. V was pared by 6 bases and J by 5 bases, with 11 bases between. CDR1 MDHEN and CDR2 SYDVKM come from the germline V gene. CDR3 sequence (DNA): TGTGCCAGCAGGGGGGGGGTTCGAAACACCATATATTTT. It encodes CASRGGVRNTIYF.

The rearrangement uses TRBV4-1 and TRBJ2-3; D perhaps matches TRBD2 (6 bases). Germline V gives CDR1 MGHRA, CDR2 YSYEKL. The CDR3 spans 13 residues. The V end lost 0 bases, the J end lost 8 bases, and 9 bases lay between the germline ends. This CDR3 reads CASSQDWGGTQYF. The CDR3, as DNA: TGCGCCAGCAGCCAAGATTGGGGAGGTACGCAGTATTTT.

The chain uses TRBV7-8 and TRBJ1-2, with TRBD1 as a possible D gene (5 bases). The V and J ends lost 4 bases and 4 bases respectively, with 13 bases between them. Germline CDR1 reads SGHVS; CDR2 reads FQNEAQ. The CDR3 has 14 amino acids. The CDR3 DNA follows: TGTGCCAGCAGCTCTCTCGGGGGGGGCTATGGCTACACCTTC. Translated: CASSSLGGGYGYTF.

The genes are TRBV6-1 and TRBJ1-2; TRBD1 matches 12 bases. CDR3 length: 14 amino acids. The ends lost 7 bases at V and 6 bases at J; junction bases unmatched: 6. The germline V gene has CDR1 MNHNS and CDR2 SASEGT. The CDR3 DNA is TGTGCCAGCACCCCGGGACAGGGGGCCGATGGCTACACCTTC. Translated, it gives CASTPGQGADGYTF.

The rearrangement uses TRBV5-1 and TRBJ2-1, with D perhaps TRBD1 (6 bases). Germline CDR1 and CDR2: SGHRS and YFSETQ. The V and J ends lost 4 bases and 10 bases respectively, with 18 bases between them. The CDR3 has 14 residues. The CDR3 region is CASSTDPGVYEQFF. CDR3 nucleotide sequence: TGCGCCAGCAGCACCGATCCAGGGGTCTACGAGCAGTTCTTC.

This clone was seen just once. This sequence joins TRBV7-9 and TRBJ2-1, with D unresolved. This CDR3 spans 14 amino acids. Germline V gives CDR1 SEHNR, CDR2 FQNEAQ (reference sequence). V was pared by 1 base and J by 9 bases, with 13 bases between. DNA for the CDR3: TGTGCCAGCAGCTTAGTTGTCCTAACCGTTGAGCAGTTCTTC. It is translated as CASSLVVLTVEQFF.

The V and J genes are TRBV1 and TRBJ2-5; TRBD2 is the table's D call, not checked against the DNA. TRBV1 is tagged as a pseudogene. The CDR3 extends over 21 amino acids. The CDR3 sequence is CTSSQDKLQGLAGVLAETQYF. Here the CDR3 DNA reads TGCACCAGCAGCCAAGATAAGCTCCAAGGACTAGCGGGAGTATTGGCGGAGACCCAGTACTTC.